Reported below is one T cell receptor (beta chain). Its antigen is not identified. This record belongs to a study of T and B cells in COVID-19 patients. Looking at the study overall: COVID-19 patients gave peripheral blood either during active infection or after recovery. Most recovered patients had mild to moderate COVID-19 treated as outpatients. The recovered cohort's median age was 34 years, versus less than 75 years in active infection.

V was trimmed by 1 base and J by 0 bases, leaving 4 bases between them. CDR3 size: 14 residues. In germline, CDR1 is LNHDA, CDR2 SQIVND (reference sequence). Multiplex PCR with BIOMED2 TRB-A/B primer pools amplified TRB rearrangements. TCRdb passed the multiplex PCR reads through MiXCR, listing each CDR3 protein once. The sample includes about 10,000 distinct CDR3 sequences, 25% to 30% of them seen just once. TRB was amplified from about 260-540 ng of blood genomic DNA. Notes on the study in general: There were some 2,300 TCR clusters exclusive to the recovered cohort, 31 with low generation probability.

The chain is built from TRBV19 and TRBJ1-3; D gene uncertain. The source is a human donor who had recovered from COVID-19. The sequenced material came from blood. CDR3 nucleotide sequence: TGTGCCAGTAGTATAGCAAGCTCTGGAAACACCATATATTTT. Translating it yields CASSIASSGNTIYF. The full variable domain, rest sourced from reference TRBV19 and TRBJ1-3, is DGGITQSPKYLFRKEGQNVTLSCEQNLNHDAMYWYRQDPGQGLRLIYYSQIVNDFQKGDIAEGYSVSREKKESFPLTVTSAQKNPTAFYLCASSIASSGNTIYFGEGSWLTVV.